This passage covers 14 T cell receptor beta chains from one sample sequenced in a study of TIL therapy for anti-PD-1-resistant metastatic lung cancer. The libraries were made with immunoSEQ v3. The repertoire was sequenced with immunoSEQ multiplex PCR; TCRdb's copy has only in-frame clones and lacks some. The sample has about 50,000 clones, approximately 83% seen once. The sample's time point: pre-treatment sample, taken before nivolumab and TIL therapy. The sample here was blood, taken at baseline. The receptors were sampled from a person aged 25-80 years with non-small cell lung cancer.

This clone has a single count. J is TRBJ1-1 and V is TRBV7-6, with no clear D. V dropped 6 bases and J dropped 1 base, with 9 bases sitting between them. Looked up from germline, CDR1 is SGHVS and CDR2 is FNYEAQ. The CDR3 contains 13 residues. The CDR3 here is CASSLQENTEAFF. Here the CDR3 DNA reads TGTGCCAGCAGTCTACAAGAGAACACTGAAGCTTTCTTT.

This chain uses TRBV9 with TRBJ2-1; no reliable D call. V lost 4 bases, J lost 4 bases, and 9 bases lay in between. The CDR3 runs 13 residues. The germline V gene encodes CDR1 SGDLS and CDR2 YYNGEE. CDR3 protein: CASSPSFYNEQFF. The CDR3 nucleotides read TGTGCCAGCAGCCCTTCGTTTTACAATGAGCAGTTCTTC.

This chain links TRBV3-1 (or the pseudogene TRBV3-2) with TRBJ2-7, with 10 positions matching TRBD2. Looked up from germline, CDR1 is LGHDT and CDR2 is YNNKEL (reference sequence). This CDR3 is built from 14 residues. Losses at the gene ends were 4 bases for V and 1 base for J; bases not matched to a gene: 1. The CDR3 sequence is CASSRTSGSYEQYF. The CDR3 DNA reads as TGTGCCAGCAGCCGGACTAGCGGTTCCTACGAGCAGTACTTC.

The chain uses TRBV28 and TRBJ2-1; D is uncertain. Germline-derived CDR1 and CDR2 are MDHEN and SYDVKM. Trimming pared 3 bases from V and 12 bases from J, leaving 12 bases between. CDR3 length equals 12 residues. CDR3 amino acids: CASSFQALGQFF. The CDR3 DNA sequence: TGTGCCAGCAGTTTTCAAGCTCTGGGGCAGTTCTTC.

The chain combines TRBV14 with TRBJ2-3, with 7 bases that match TRBD2. Germline CDR1 is SGHDN and CDR2 is FVKESK. The J segment lost 4 bases and the V segment lost 0 bases, leaving 10 bases of the junction unmatched. The CDR3 length is 17 residues. This chain's CDR3 is CASSQDFLGLGSDTQYF. CDR3 nucleotides: TGTGCCAGCAGCCAAGATTTCCTCGGACTAGGATCAGATACGCAGTATTTT.

The V gene is TRBV2, the J gene TRBJ2-7, with TRBD1 identical over 9 bases. CDR3 length: 15 residues. The trim removed 6 bases at V and 6 bases at J, leaving 12 bases unmatched. Looked up from germline, CDR1 is SNHLY and CDR2 is FYNNEI. The CDR3 protein is CASRRSGTGSFEQYF. Here the CDR3 DNA reads TGTGCCAGCAGGCGTTCGGGGACAGGGTCGTTCGAGCAGTACTTC.

In the case of this clone: In the same sample, other DNA sequences code for this CDR3. The chain joins TRBV28 to TRBJ2-1; a weak D match, TRBD1 (5 bases). CDR3 length equals 15 residues. Germline CDR1 MDHEN, CDR2 SYDVKM. V was pared by 6 bases and J by 0 bases, with 12 bases between. CDR3 DNA: TGTGCCAGCAGCCCTCAGGGATTCTCCTACAATGAGCAGTTCTTC. Its protein is CASSPQGFSYNEQFF.

The J gene is TRBJ2-1, the V gene TRBV10-3; 9 bases fit TRBD2. Germline trimming cut 8 bases from V and 6 bases from J; bases unmatched to any gene: 2. The CDR3 is made up of 12 amino acids. Germline CDR1 is ENHRY and CDR2 is SYGVKD. CDR3 residues: CAIRREGNEQFF. CDR3 nucleotide sequence: TGTGCCATCCGGCGGGAGGGCAATGAGCAGTTCTTC.

This chain connects TRBV7-3 to TRBJ1-2; unclear D gene. Germline values: CDR1 SGHTA, CDR2 FQGTGA. The V end was cut by 1 base, the J end by 4 bases, with 7 bases between. The CDR3 is made up of 13 amino acids. CDR3 loop: CASSLNFGYGYTF. CDR3 in DNA: TGTGCCAGCAGCTTAAATTTTGGCTATGGCTACACCTTC.

Only one count was recorded for this clone. CDR3 in amino acids: CASSQGGDSTDTQYF. As DNA, the CDR3 is TGTGCCAGCAGCCAAGGTGGGGATAGCACAGATACGCAGTATTTT. The rearrangement links TRBV3-1 (or the pseudogene TRBV3-2) to TRBJ2-3; D unclear. Between the trimmed V and J ends, which lost 1 base and 0 bases, there was a span of 8 bases. The CDR3 sequence is 15 residues long. CDR1 LGHDT and CDR2 YNNKEL come from the germline V gene (reference sequence).

The chain links TRBV7-2 to TRBJ2-5, with D possibly matching TRBD1 (6 bases). There are 16 residues in the CDR3. Germline CDR1 is SGHTA and CDR2 is FQGNSA. Deletions cut 1 base from V and 2 bases from J, with 14 bases between. The CDR3 coding sequence is TGTGCCAGCAGCTTAGACAGGGTTAGGGGACAAGAGACCCAGTACTTC. Translation: CASSLDRVRGQETQYF.

J is TRBJ2-2 and V is TRBV19; 7 bases fit TRBD2. Germline V gives CDR1 LNHDA, CDR2 SQIVND (reference sequence). The length of the CDR3 is 13 residues. V dropped 11 bases and J dropped 2; count of bases not matched to a gene: 5. The CDR3, as DNA: TGTGCCGTCGCGGGAGACAACACCGGGGAGCTGTTTTTT. This sequence encodes CAVAGDNTGELFF.

V usage is TRBV5-1 and J usage is TRBJ1-6, with 7 nucleotides matching TRBD1. V gave up 4 bases and J gave up 7 bases; unmatched junction bases: 14. Germline V gene data show CDR1 as SGHRS and CDR2 as YFSETQ. The CDR3 sequence is 17 residues long. The CDR3 region has the DNA TGCGCCAGCAGCCCTGGTGGGGCAGGGGGAGGGAATTCACCCCTCCACTTT. Encoded protein: CASSPGGAGGGNSPLHF.

The chain couples TRBV18 to TRBJ2-3; D gene uncertain. The CDR3 has 13 amino acids. The V end lost 3 bases, the J end lost 5 bases, and 9 bases lay between the germline ends. Germline loops: CDR1 KGHSH, CDR2 LQKENI. CDR3 nucleotide sequence: TGTGCCAGCTCACCTCAAGGTGGAGATACGCAGTATTTT. It codes for CASSPQGGDTQYF.